Sequencing of this T cell receptor (beta chain) was carried out in a study of HIV-infected patients and healthy controls. Using its own MiXCR run on the 5' RACE reads, TCRdb lists one record per CDR3 protein. The data hold 50,000 to 80,000 distinct CDR3 sequences, with roughly 19% observed a single time. This clonotype has a handful of counts. Trimming took off 0 bases at V and 4 bases at J, with 7 bases between the two ends. CDR1 is SGHDN, CDR2 FVKESK, per germline. This CDR3 region has 15 residues. V gene TRBV14 combines with J gene TRBJ1-6; weak D call: TRBD1 (6 bases). The TCR sequence derives from a human donor in good health. The sequenced sample consisted of CD4+ T cells from blood. CDR3 loop: CASSQDRGYNSPLHF. CDR3 nucleotides: TGTGCCAGCAGCCAAGACAGGGGATATAATTCACCCCTCCACTTT.